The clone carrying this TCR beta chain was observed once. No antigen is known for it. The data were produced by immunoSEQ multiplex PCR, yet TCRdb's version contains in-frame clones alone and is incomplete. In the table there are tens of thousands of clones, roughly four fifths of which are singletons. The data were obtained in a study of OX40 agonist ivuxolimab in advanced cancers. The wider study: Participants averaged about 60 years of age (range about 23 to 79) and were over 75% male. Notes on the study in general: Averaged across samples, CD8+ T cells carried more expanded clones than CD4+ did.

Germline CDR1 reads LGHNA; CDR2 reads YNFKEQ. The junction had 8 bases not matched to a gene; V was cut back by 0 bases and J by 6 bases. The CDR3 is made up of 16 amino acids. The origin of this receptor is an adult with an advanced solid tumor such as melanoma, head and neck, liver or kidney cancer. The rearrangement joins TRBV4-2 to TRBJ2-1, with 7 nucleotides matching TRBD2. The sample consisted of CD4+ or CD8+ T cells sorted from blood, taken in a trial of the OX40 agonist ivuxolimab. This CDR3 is CASSQELASGGNEQFF. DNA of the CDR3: TGTGCCAGCAGCCAAGAATTGGCTAGCGGTGGCAATGAGCAGTTCTTC.